This paragraph covers one T cell receptor (beta chain) sequence. This record comes from a study of control samples from healthy donors and cancer patients. This table comes from immunoSEQ multiplex PCR, and its TCRdb copy is limited to in-frame clones, with some not included. This table has around 140,000 clones, about 93% appearing once. This receptor was taken from a man in his forties in good health. Material for sequencing was blood.

CDR3 coding DNA: TGCGCCAGCCCTCGGGGCTCCGGAAACACCATATATTTT. Its protein is CASPRGSGNTIYF. The J gene is TRBJ1-3, the V gene TRBV5-1; perhaps TRBD1 as D (5 bases). Germline lookup yields CDR1 SGHRS and CDR2 YFSETQ. The CDR3 has 13 residues. The germline V and J ends were trimmed by 7 bases and 4 bases, with 12 bases remaining between them.